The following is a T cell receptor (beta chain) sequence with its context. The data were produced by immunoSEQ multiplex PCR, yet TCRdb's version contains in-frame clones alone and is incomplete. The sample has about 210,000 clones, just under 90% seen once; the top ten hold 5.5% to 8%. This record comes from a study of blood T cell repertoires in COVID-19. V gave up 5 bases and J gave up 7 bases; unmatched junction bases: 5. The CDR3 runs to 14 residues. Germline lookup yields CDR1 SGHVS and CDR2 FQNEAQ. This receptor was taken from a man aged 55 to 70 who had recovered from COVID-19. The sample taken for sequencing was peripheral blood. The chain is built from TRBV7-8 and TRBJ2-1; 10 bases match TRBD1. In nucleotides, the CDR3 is TGTGCCAGCAGCATACCGGGACAGGGGAATGAGCAGTTCTTC. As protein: CASSIPGQGNEQFF.